These T cell receptor beta chains were read from a single sample in a study of T cells after yellow fever vaccination. TCRdb passed the 5' RACE reads through MiXCR, listing each CDR3 protein once. The table records around 30,000 distinct CDR3 sequences, 6.3% of them present only once. The sample here was PBMCs, either bulk or a sorted T-cell subset (CD4+, CD8+, memory, or dextramer-sorted; not recorded which), taken on the day of the yellow fever booster vaccination. These receptors were obtained from a man in his thirties or forties who received the YFV17D yellow fever vaccine. Both conserved end residues are part of each CDR3. The D gene is left open where the match is weak. Only part of the rows carry a size: once, few, many, or a class if the clone is expanded.

v_call	j_call	d_call	clone_size	cdr3_aa	cdr3_nt
TRBV28	TRBJ2-1	TRBD2	-	CASSLIAGASYNEQFF	TGTGCCAGCAGTTTAATTGCGGGAGCCTCCTACAATGAGCAGTTCTTC
TRBV10-1	TRBJ2-5	-	many	CASSESSSPGRETQYF	TGCGCCAGCAGTGAGTCGAGCAGCCCCGGGAGAGAGACCCAGTACTTC
TRBV7-9	TRBJ2-1	TRBD2	few	CASSLASGRAEQFF	TGTGCCAGCAGCTTAGCTAGCGGGAGAGCTGAGCAGTTCTTC
TRBV11-2	TRBJ1-1	TRBD1	-	CASSQGQTMNTEAFF	TGTGCCAGCAGCCAGGGACAGACCATGAACACTGAAGCTTTCTTT
TRBV5-5	TRBJ2-5	-	-	CASSLGGEKTQYF	TGTGCCAGCAGCTTGGGGGGGGAAAAGACCCAGTACTTC
TRBV12-3/TRBV12-4	TRBJ1-4	-	many	CASSKGVTTNEKLFF	TGTGCCAGCAGTAAGGGCGTAACAACTAATGAAAAACTGTTTTTT
TRBV12-3/TRBV12-4	TRBJ2-7	TRBD2	many	CASSSTSSYEQYF	TGTGCCAGCAGTTCGACTAGCAGCTACGAGCAGTACTTC
TRBV5-1	TRBJ1-2	-	many	CASSFESGYGYTF	TGCGCCAGCAGCTTTGAGTCGGGCTATGGCTACACCTTC
TRBV9	TRBJ1-2	-	many	CASSWSMTEGGYTF	TGTGCCAGCAGCTGGTCCATGACAGAAGGAGGCTACACCTTC
TRBV27	TRBJ1-1	-	many	CASSLSHRNEAFF	TGTGCCAGCAGTTTATCCCACAGAAATGAAGCTTTCTTT
TRBV5-6	TRBJ2-1	TRBD2	few	CASSFSSGSRNEQFF	TGTGCCAGCAGCTTCTCTAGCGGGAGTCGCAATGAGCAGTTCTTC
TRBV7-2	TRBJ2-3	-	many	CASSLYGGTQYF	TGTGCCAGCAGCCTATACGGGGGTACGCAGTATTTT
TRBV6-5	TRBJ2-5	TRBD2	many	CASSYDGGGHQETQYF	TGTGCCAGCAGTTATGACGGCGGGGGGCACCAAGAGACCCAGTACTTC
TRBV11-2	TRBJ2-3	-	many	CASSFWRRTDTQYF	TGTGCCAGCAGCTTCTGGCGGCGCACAGATACGCAGTATTTT
TRBV6-1	TRBJ2-5	TRBD2	few	CASTILTSRQRGTQYF	TGTGCCAGCACCATATTGACTAGCCGGCAAAGGGGGACCCAGTACTTC
TRBV29-1	TRBJ2-2	-	few	CSTSGNTGELFF	TGCAGCACGAGCGGGAACACCGGGGAGCTGTTTTTT
TRBV29-1	TRBJ1-2	-	many	CSVGDNPNYGYTF	TGCAGCGTGGGGGACAATCCTAACTATGGCTACACCTTC
TRBV11-2	TRBJ1-1	-	-	CASSPLGQLFLNTEAFF	TGTGCCAGCAGCCCCCTCGGCCAGTTATTCCTGAACACTGAAGCTTTCTTT
TRBV13	TRBJ2-2	-	medium-sized	CASSSPPYTGELFF	TGTGCCAGCAGCTCTCCACCTTACACCGGGGAGCTGTTTTTT
TRBV2	TRBJ2-1	-	-	CASSEALRVGEQFF	TGTGCCAGCAGTGAAGCGCTTCGGGTGGGTGAGCAGTTCTTC
TRBV4-3	TRBJ2-1	-	many	CASSQDMRDSFYNEQFF	TGCGCCAGCAGCCAAGATATGAGAGACAGTTTCTACAATGAGCAGTTCTTC
TRBV29-1	TRBJ2-5	-	many	CSVARGQETQYF	TGCAGCGTGGCCCGGGGACAAGAGACCCAGTACTTC
TRBV4-1	TRBJ2-2	-	few	CASSLVNPGELFF	TGCGCCAGCAGCCTTGTGAACCCCGGGGAGCTGTTTTTT
TRBV7-9	TRBJ2-1	-	many	CASSLRIEQFF	TGTGCCAGCAGCTTACGGATTGAGCAGTTCTTC
TRBV7-9	TRBJ2-3	-	few	CASSLDLAGVETQYF	TGTGCCAGCAGCTTAGACCTCGCAGGGGTTGAGACGCAGTATTTT
TRBV28	TRBJ1-1	TRBD1	many	CASRVDRVPPEAFF	TGTGCCAGCAGAGTCGACAGGGTTCCTCCTGAAGCTTTCTTT
TRBV7-9	TRBJ2-1	-	-	CVSSLDGTLGDNEQFF	TGTGTCAGCAGCTTAGATGGGACGTTGGGGGACAATGAGCAGTTCTTC
TRBV5-1	TRBJ1-1	TRBD1	many	CASSLRQGLMNTEAFF	TGCGCCAGCAGCTTGAGACAGGGCCTTATGAACACTGAAGCTTTCTTT
TRBV20-1	TRBJ1-3	-	many	CSARAGAYSGNTIYF	TGCAGTGCTAGGGCCGGGGCCTACTCTGGAAACACCATATATTTT
TRBV9	TRBJ2-5	-	few	CASSTGPPQETQYF	TGTGCCAGCAGTACGGGGCCTCCTCAAGAGACCCAGTACTTC
TRBV20-1	TRBJ2-1	-	many	CSARREVGSEFF	TGCAGTGCTAGGAGAGAGGTCGGTTCGGAGTTCTTC
TRBV20-1	TRBJ2-2	-	few	CSANSLMAGELFF	TGCAGTGCTAATTCCCTTATGGCCGGGGAGCTGTTTTTT
TRBV20-1	TRBJ2-7	TRBD2	few	CSASASGRILYF	TGCAGTGCTAGCGCTAGCGGGAGGATCCTGTACTTC
TRBV7-3	TRBJ2-3	-	-	CASSSTADTQYF	TGTGCCAGCAGCTCAACAGCGGATACGCAGTATTTT
TRBV4-1	TRBJ2-7	-	many	CASSLQASYEQYF	TGCGCCAGCAGCCTCCAGGCCTCCTACGAGCAGTACTTC
TRBV27	TRBJ2-7	TRBD2	-	CASRWGGEQYF	TGTGCCAGCCGATGGGGGGGGGAGCAGTACTTC
TRBV20-1	TRBJ2-7	-	medium-sized	CSALRIEQYF	TGCAGTGCCCTAAGGATAGAGCAGTACTTC
TRBV29-1	TRBJ1-1	TRBD1	many	CSVRTGQYTEAFF	TGCAGCGTTCGGACAGGGCAGTACACTGAAGCTTTCTTT
TRBV3-1	TRBJ2-7	TRBD1	-	CASAKDRVYEQYF	TGTGCCAGCGCCAAGGACAGGGTTTACGAGCAGTACTTC
TRBV27	TRBJ2-5	TRBD1	few	CASSFNRGSETQYF	TGTGCCAGCAGTTTTAACAGGGGGTCAGAGACCCAGTACTTC
TRBV9	TRBJ2-4	-	many	CAHQIKLTEAKNIQYF	TGTGCCCACCAGATCAAACTAACTGAAGCCAAAAACATTCAGTACTTC
TRBV6-2/TRBV6-3	TRBJ2-5	-	many	CASSYSRAQETQYF	TGTGCCAGCAGTTACAGCCGGGCCCAAGAGACCCAGTACTTC
TRBV30	TRBJ2-1	TRBD2	few	CAWRRGGTRDNEQFF	TGTGCCTGGAGAAGAGGTGGGACTAGGGATAATGAGCAGTTCTTC
TRBV7-9	TRBJ2-5	-	many	CAAETETEETQYF	TGTGCCGCGGAGACGGAGACTGAAGAGACCCAGTACTTC
TRBV20-1	TRBJ1-5	-	many	CSAMENQPQHF	TGCAGTGCGATGGAAAATCAGCCCCAGCATTTT
TRBV10-3	TRBJ1-2	-	few	CAISESGPNYGYTF	TGTGCCATCAGTGAGTCGGGACCTAACTATGGCTACACCTTC
TRBV25-1	TRBJ1-5	-	-	CASSDKEGSRPQHF	TGTGCCAGCAGTGACAAAGAGGGGAGTCGGCCCCAGCATTTT
TRBV27	TRBJ2-2	-	many	CASSLMGTGELFF	TGTGCCAGCAGTTTAATGGGCACCGGGGAGCTGTTTTTT
TRBV20-1	TRBJ1-3	-	-	CSARDPGHSGNTIYF	TGCAGTGCTAGAGATCCAGGACACTCTGGAAACACCATATATTTT
TRBV5-1	TRBJ2-1	TRBD2	few	CASSWGLAGDFPYNEQFF	TGCGCCAGCAGCTGGGGACTAGCGGGAGATTTCCCGTACAATGAGCAGTTCTTC
TRBV28	TRBJ2-2	-	many	CASRDRTGELFF	TGTGCCAGCAGGGATAGGACCGGGGAGCTGTTTTTT
TRBV7-2	TRBJ2-3	-	many	CAASPQLTDTQYF	TGTGCCGCCAGCCCCCAGCTCACAGATACGCAGTATTTT
TRBV6-6	TRBJ2-5	-	many	CASSSAPAGRAETQYF	TGTGCCAGCAGTTCCGCGCCTGCCGGCCGCGCAGAGACCCAGTACTTC
TRBV7-9	TRBJ2-7	-	many	CASSFGGSEVYEQYF	TGTGCCAGCAGCTTTGGTGGGTCGGAAGTTTACGAGCAGTACTTC
TRBV25-1	TRBJ2-1	-	many	CASSELGELAAGRNEQFF	TGTGCCAGCAGTGAATTAGGGGAGCTAGCCGCGGGAAGGAATGAGCAGTTCTTC
TRBV28	TRBJ2-1	-	few	CASSSTTLARSLNEQFF	TGTGCCAGCAGTTCAACCACTCTAGCGCGATCCCTCAATGAGCAGTTCTTC
TRBV3-1	TRBJ2-1	TRBD2	many	CASSRRRPGLVQTNSYNEQFF	TGTGCCAGCAGCCGACGACGTCCGGGACTAGTACAAACAAATTCCTACAATGAGCAGTTCTTC
TRBV6-2/TRBV6-3	TRBJ1-5	TRBD1	many	CASGQGQNQPQHF	TGTGCCAGTGGACAGGGGCAGAATCAGCCCCAGCATTTT
TRBV20-1	TRBJ2-5	-	medium-sized	CSATTPIGSLQETQYF	TGCAGTGCCACCACACCCATCGGGAGTTTGCAAGAGACCCAGTACTTC
TRBV28	TRBJ2-1	TRBD1	many	CASSTGTGGYNEQFF	TGTGCCAGCAGCACCGGGACAGGGGGGTACAATGAGCAGTTCTTC